One sample yielded the 22 T cell receptor beta chains listed below, sequenced in a study of blood T cell repertoires in COVID-19. Sequenced by immunoSEQ multiplex PCR; TCRdb stores in-frame clones only, minus some. The sample lists about 210,000 clones, more than 65% seen once, with 9.5% to 10% in the top ten. The sample comprised peripheral blood. These receptors originate from a middle-aged man with active or convalescent COVID-19.

The J gene is TRBJ2-5, the V gene TRBV5-1; tentatively, D is TRBD2 (7 bases). Germline CDR1 reads SGHRS; CDR2 reads YFSETQ. Between the trimmed V and J ends, which lost 1 base and 5 bases, there was a span of 12 bases. The CDR3 has 14 residues. The CDR3 DNA reads as TGCGCCAGCAGCTTGATGGGGGGGCTGGAGACCCAGTACTTC. Its translation: CASSLMGGLETQYF.

This clone was recorded only once. The chain couples TRBV6-4 to TRBJ1-4; 7 bases align to TRBD1. J lost 8 bases, V lost 10 bases, and 10 bases had no gene match. The CDR3 contains 13 residues. Germline assignment: CDR1 MRHNA and CDR2 SNTAGT. The CDR3 loop is CANRKTGWEKLFF. The CDR3 DNA is TGTGCCAACCGAAAGACAGGGTGGGAAAAACTGTTTTTT.

The V and J genes are TRBV18 and TRBJ1-6; D gene unclear. Germline-derived CDR1 and CDR2 are KGHSH and LQKENI. The V end was cut by 6 bases, the J end by 8 bases, with 11 bases between. This CDR3 region has 13 residues. The CDR3 here is CASSREVDSPLHF. CDR3 in DNA: TGTGCCAGCTCCCGCGAGGTGGATTCACCCCTCCACTTT. The complete variable domain, with remaining parts taken from reference TRBV18 and TRBJ1-6, reads NAGVMQNPRHLVRRRGQEARLRCSPMKGHSHVYWYRQLPEEGLKFMVYLQKENIIDESGMPKERFSAEFPKEGPSILRIQQVVRGDSAAYFCASSREVDSPLHFGNGTRLTVT.

A remark on this clone: Other DNA sequences of this sample code for an identical CDR3. The CDR3 sequence: CASSPAGTDTQYF. CDR3 sequence (DNA): TGTGCCAGCTCACCAGCAGGGACAGATACGCAGTATTTT. V and J are TRBV18 and TRBJ2-3; TRBD1 is a possible D gene (5 bases). CDR1 KGHSH and CDR2 LQKENI come from the germline V gene. Trimming shortened V by 2 bases and J by 3 bases, and 6 bases separated the two germline ends. CDR3 length equals 13 residues.

V usage is TRBV27 and J usage is TRBJ1-1; D gene ambiguous. V lost 3 bases and J lost 1, with 6 bases in between. The germline V gene encodes CDR1 MNHEY and CDR2 SMNVEV (reference sequence). There are 13 residues in the CDR3. CDR3 nucleotide sequence: TGTGCCAGCAGTTTTCCAGGGAACACTGAAGCTTTCTTT. Protein product: CASSFPGNTEAFF.

J is TRBJ2-2 and V is TRBV2; the D gene is possibly TRBD1 (6 bases). Trimming shortened V by 8 bases and J by 7 bases, and 17 bases separated the two germline ends. From germline, CDR1 is SNHLY and CDR2 FYNNEI. The CDR3 runs 14 residues. The CDR3 nucleotides read TGTGCCAGCGATTCTCAGGGGCAAGTCGGGGAGCTGTTTTTT. It codes for CASDSQGQVGELFF. Filled out from reference TRBV2 and TRBJ2-2, the complete variable domain reads EPEVTQTPSHQVTQMGQEVILRCVPISNHLYFYWYRQILGQKVEFLVSFYNNEISEKSEIFDDQFSVERPDGSNFTLKIRSTKLEDSAMYFCASDSQGQVGELFFGEGSRLTVL.

About this clone: Other nucleotide sequences from this sample produce the same CDR3. J is TRBJ2-6 and V is TRBV18, with D possibly matching TRBD1 (5 bases). Trimming pared 1 base from V and 4 bases from J, leaving 8 bases between. Germline CDR1 is KGHSH and CDR2 is LQKENI. The CDR3 has 15 residues. In DNA form, the CDR3 reads TGTGCCAGCTCACCACGGGGCTCCGGGGCCAACGTCCTGACTTTC. This sequence encodes CASSPRGSGANVLTF.

This chain's CDR3 is CASSEGAGVVNEQFF. CDR3 bases: TGTGCCAGCAGTGAAGGGGCGGGAGTGGTGAATGAGCAGTTCTTC. The genes are TRBV6-1 and TRBJ2-1; 7 nucleotides match TRBD2. J lost 7 bases, V lost 1 base, and 7 bases had no gene match. This CDR3 spans 15 amino acids. Germline V gene lookup returns CDR1 MNHNS and CDR2 SASEGT.

The gene calls are TRBV11-3 and TRBJ1-4, with 7 positions matching TRBD1. This CDR3 is 15 amino acids long. Per germline, CDR1 SGHNT and CDR2 YENEEA. J was trimmed by 8 bases and V by 2 bases; bases with no gene match: 8. The CDR3 loop is CASSLFPGGGEKLFF. The DNA of the CDR3 is TGTGCCAGCAGCTTATTCCCAGGGGGAGGAGAAAAACTGTTTTTT.

The chain recombines TRBV5-6 with TRBJ2-3; 10 bases agree with TRBD2. CDR1 and CDR2 from the germline V gene are SGHDT and YYEEEE. The CDR3 length is 15 residues. Unmatched junction bases numbered 5, after V lost 4 bases and J lost 3 bases. CDR3 sequence: CASSRTSGVTDTQYF. In DNA form, the CDR3 reads TGTGCCAGCAGCCGTACTAGCGGGGTGACAGATACGCAGTATTTT.

This chain connects TRBV4-3 to TRBJ2-1; the D gene is possibly TRBD2 (6 bases). The CDR3 is made up of 17 amino acids. The ends were cut back, 0 bases at V and 4 bases at J, with 16 bases in the middle. The germline V gene encodes CDR1 LGHNA and CDR2 YSLEER. The CDR3 DNA reads TGCGCCAGCAGCCAAGATCACCAGGGTGGGAGGTACAATGAGCAGTTCTTC. Translating it yields CASSQDHQGGRYNEQFF.

This chain joins TRBV9 and TRBJ2-7, with D maybe TRBD1 (6 bases). The CDR3 loop spans 13 amino acids. The V end lost 7 bases, the J end lost 0 bases, and 11 bases lay between the germline ends. Germline CDR1 SGDLS, CDR2 YYNGEE. The CDR3 region is CASSRDNSYEQYF. The CDR3 DNA reads as TGTGCCAGCTCCCGGGACAACTCCTACGAGCAGTACTTC.

The chain employs TRBV6-5 and TRBJ2-3, with TRBD2 as a possible D gene (5 bases). The germline gives CDR1 MNHEY, CDR2 SVGAGI. The CDR3 has 16 residues. V lost 4 bases to trimming and J lost 1 base, with 15 bases between them. CDR3 loop: CASSWSKADGTDTQYF. In DNA form, the CDR3 reads TGTGCCAGCAGTTGGTCCAAAGCGGACGGCACAGATACGCAGTATTTT.

The V gene is TRBV5-4, the J gene TRBJ2-2; possible D gene TRBD1, 7 bases. Germline V gives CDR1 SGHNT, CDR2 YYREEE (reference sequence). Trimming took off 0 bases at V and 4 bases at J, with 10 bases between the two ends. This CDR3 has 15 amino acids. The CDR3 DNA sequence: TGTGCCAGCAGCTTGGGACAGGGAGGCACCGGGGAGCTGTTTTTT. Encoded protein: CASSLGQGGTGELFF. Full variable domain (remainder filled in from reference TRBV5-4 and TRBJ2-2): ETGVTQSPTHLIKTRGQQVTLRCSSQSGHNTVSWYQQALGQGPQFIFQYYREEENGRGNFPPRFSGLQFPNYSSELNVNALELDDSALYLCASSLGQGGTGELFFGEGSRLTVL.

This clone was observed once. The rearrangement joins TRBV7-8 to TRBJ2-6; 11 positions match TRBD1. This CDR3 is 20 amino acids long. Losses at the gene ends were 4 bases for V and 4 bases for J; bases not matched to a gene: 15. Germline CDR1 SGHVS, CDR2 FQNEAQ. For the CDR3, the DNA is TGTGCCAGCAGCTCAAACGCCCTGAGGGACAGGGGGTCCGGGGCCAACGTCCTGACTTTC. Protein sequence: CASSSNALRDRGSGANVLTF. The entire variable domain, with the rest obtained from reference TRBV7-8 and TRBJ2-6, is as follows: GAGVSQSPRYKVAKRGQDVALRCDPISGHVSLFWYQQALGQGPEFLTYFQNEAQLDKSGLPSDRFFAERPEGSVSTLKIQRTQQEDSAVYLCASSSNALRDRGSGANVLTFGAGSRLTVL.

The V and J genes are TRBV19 and TRBJ1-4; TRBD1 agrees at 7 bases. The V gene's germline CDR1 is LNHDA and CDR2 SQIVND (reference sequence). CDR3 length: 15 amino acids. The V and J ends lost 6 bases and 12 bases, in that order; junction bases with no gene match: 16. The DNA for the CDR3 is TGTGCCAGTAGCCGCCTACAGGGGCCGTTGGGGCAACTGTTTTTT. Translated: CASSRLQGPLGQLFF.

The count of this clone is one. The chain carries TRBV5-1 and TRBJ2-6; D is uncertain. Germline values: CDR1 SGHRS, CDR2 YFSETQ. The CDR3 length is 14 residues. V lost 2 bases and J lost 2, with 5 bases in between. The CDR3 bases are TGCGCCAGCAGCTTTACTACTGGGGCCAACGTCCTGACTTTC. This translates into CASSFTTGANVLTF.

V is TRBV28 and J is TRBJ2-5; possibly TRBD2 for D (7 bases). The CDR3 covers 13 residues. Germline loops: CDR1 MDHEN, CDR2 SYDVKM. V lost 6 bases to trimming and J lost 7 bases, with 15 bases between them. CDR3 DNA: TGTGCCAGCAGCCTTACAGGGAGGGTGACCCAGTACTTC. It specifies CASSLTGRVTQYF. Together with reference TRBV28 and TRBJ2-5, the CDR3 gives the full variable domain: DVKVTQSSRYLVKRTGEKVFLECVQDMDHENMFWYRQDPGLGLRLIYFSYDVKMKEKGDIPEGYSVSREKKERFSLILESASTNQTSMYLCASSLTGRVTQYFGPGTRLLVL.

The chain has TRBV28 and TRBJ1-2, with D unclear. Germline V gene sequence: CDR1 MDHEN, CDR2 SYDVKM. Trimming removed 5 bases at V and 2 bases at J, with 12 bases between. The CDR3 length is 14 residues. The CDR3 DNA reads TGTGCCAGCAGTGCCCCCGGGGTCAACTATGGCTACACCTTC. Translating gives CASSAPGVNYGYTF.

The gene calls are TRBV6-2 or TRBV6-3 and TRBJ1-5, with TRBD1 identical over 8 bases. Looked up from germline, CDR1 is MNHEY and CDR2 is SVGEGT. The CDR3 spans 15 residues. V dropped 0 bases and J dropped 9; count of bases not matched to a gene: 7. In nucleotides, the CDR3 is TGTGCCAGCAGTTACTCGACCACAGGGGGTAGGCCCCAGCATTTT. It is translated as CASSYSTTGGRPQHF.

This clone was counted only a few times. This chain uses TRBV7-3 with TRBJ2-2; TRBD2 aligns across 7 bases. Losses at the gene ends were 2 bases for V and 3 bases for J; bases not matched to a gene: 6. CDR1 is SGHTA and CDR2 is FQGTGA in the germline V gene. The CDR3 contains 16 residues. This CDR3 reads CASSLPRGGDTGELFF. The CDR3 region has the DNA TGTGCCAGCAGCTTACCCCGGGGAGGGGACACCGGGGAGCTGTTTTTT.

This rearrangement joins TRBV7-8 to TRBJ1-4; D remains unclear. V was pared by 0 bases and J by 6 bases, with 8 bases between. From germline, CDR1 is SGHVS and CDR2 FQNEAQ. The CDR3 is 14 residues long. CDR3 in amino acids: CASSLAEGDEKLFF. The CDR3 region has the DNA TGTGCCAGCAGCTTAGCAGAGGGAGATGAAAAACTGTTTTTT.